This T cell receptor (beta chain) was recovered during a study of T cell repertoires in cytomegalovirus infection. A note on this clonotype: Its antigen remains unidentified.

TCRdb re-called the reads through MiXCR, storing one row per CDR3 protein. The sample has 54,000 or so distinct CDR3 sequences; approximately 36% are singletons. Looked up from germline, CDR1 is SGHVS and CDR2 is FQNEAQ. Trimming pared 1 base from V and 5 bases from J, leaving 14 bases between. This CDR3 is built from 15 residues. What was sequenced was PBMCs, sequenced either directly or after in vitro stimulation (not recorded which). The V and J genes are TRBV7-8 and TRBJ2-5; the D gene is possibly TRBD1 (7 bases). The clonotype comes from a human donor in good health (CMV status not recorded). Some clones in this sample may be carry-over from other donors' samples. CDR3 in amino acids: CASSLVQGGGETQYF. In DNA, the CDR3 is TGTGCCAGCAGCTTAGTTCAGGGGGGCGGGGAGACCCAGTACTTC.